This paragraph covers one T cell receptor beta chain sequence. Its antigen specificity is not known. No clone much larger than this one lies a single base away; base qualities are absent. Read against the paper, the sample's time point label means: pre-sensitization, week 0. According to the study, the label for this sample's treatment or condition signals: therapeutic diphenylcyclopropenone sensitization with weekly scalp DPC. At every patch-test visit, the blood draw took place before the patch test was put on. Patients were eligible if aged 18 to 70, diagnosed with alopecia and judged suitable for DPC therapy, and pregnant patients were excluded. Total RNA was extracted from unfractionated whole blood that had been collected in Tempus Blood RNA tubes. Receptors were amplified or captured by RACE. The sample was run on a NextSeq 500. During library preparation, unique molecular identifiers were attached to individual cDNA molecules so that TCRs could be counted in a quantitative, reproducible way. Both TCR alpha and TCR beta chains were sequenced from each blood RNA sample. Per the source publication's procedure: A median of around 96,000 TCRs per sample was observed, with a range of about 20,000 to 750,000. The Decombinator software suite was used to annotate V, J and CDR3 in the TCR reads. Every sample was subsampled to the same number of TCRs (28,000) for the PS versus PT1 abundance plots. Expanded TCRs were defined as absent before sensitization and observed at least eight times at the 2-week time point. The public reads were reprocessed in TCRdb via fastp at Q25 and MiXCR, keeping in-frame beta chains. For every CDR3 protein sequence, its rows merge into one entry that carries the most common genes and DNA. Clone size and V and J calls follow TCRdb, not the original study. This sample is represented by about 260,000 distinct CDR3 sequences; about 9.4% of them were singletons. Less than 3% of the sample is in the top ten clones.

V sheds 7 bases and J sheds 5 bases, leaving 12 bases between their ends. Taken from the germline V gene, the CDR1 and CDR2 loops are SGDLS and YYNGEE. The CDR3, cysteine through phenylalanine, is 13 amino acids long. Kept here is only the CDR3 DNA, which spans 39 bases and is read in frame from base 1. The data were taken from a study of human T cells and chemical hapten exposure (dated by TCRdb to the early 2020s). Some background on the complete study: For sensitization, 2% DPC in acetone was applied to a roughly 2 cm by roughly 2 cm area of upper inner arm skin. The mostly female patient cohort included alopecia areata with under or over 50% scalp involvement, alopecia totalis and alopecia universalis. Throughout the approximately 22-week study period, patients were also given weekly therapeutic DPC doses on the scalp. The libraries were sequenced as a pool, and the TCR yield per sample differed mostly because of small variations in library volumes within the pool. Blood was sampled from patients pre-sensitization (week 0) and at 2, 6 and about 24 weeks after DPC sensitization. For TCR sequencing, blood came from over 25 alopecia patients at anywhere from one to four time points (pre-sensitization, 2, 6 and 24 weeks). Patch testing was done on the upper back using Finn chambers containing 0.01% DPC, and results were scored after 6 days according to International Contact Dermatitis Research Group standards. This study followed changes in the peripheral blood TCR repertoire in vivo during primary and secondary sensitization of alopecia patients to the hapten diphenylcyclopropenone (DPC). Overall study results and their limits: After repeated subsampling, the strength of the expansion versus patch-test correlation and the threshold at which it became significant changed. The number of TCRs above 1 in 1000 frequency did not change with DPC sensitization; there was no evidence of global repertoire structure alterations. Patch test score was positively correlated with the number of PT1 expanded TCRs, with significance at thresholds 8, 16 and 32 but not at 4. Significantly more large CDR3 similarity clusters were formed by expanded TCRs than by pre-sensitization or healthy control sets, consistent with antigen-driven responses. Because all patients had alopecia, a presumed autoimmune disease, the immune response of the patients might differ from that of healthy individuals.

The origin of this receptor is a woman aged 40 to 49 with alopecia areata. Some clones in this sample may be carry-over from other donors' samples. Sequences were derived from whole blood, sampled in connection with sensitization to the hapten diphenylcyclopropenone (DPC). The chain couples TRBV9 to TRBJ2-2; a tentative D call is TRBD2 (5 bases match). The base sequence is TGTGCCAGCTCTCAGAGGGTTACCGGGGAGCTGTTTTTT. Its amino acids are CASSQRVTGELFF.